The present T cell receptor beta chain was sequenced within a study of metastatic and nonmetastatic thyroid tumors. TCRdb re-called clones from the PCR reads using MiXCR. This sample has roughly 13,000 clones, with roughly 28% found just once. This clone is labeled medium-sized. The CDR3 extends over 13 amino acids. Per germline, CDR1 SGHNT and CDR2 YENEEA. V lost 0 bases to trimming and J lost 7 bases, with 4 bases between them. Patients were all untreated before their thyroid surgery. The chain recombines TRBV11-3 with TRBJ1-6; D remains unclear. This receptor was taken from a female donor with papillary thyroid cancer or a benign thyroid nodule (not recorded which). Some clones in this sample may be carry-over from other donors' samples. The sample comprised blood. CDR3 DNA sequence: TGTGCCAGCAGCTTAGACAGCAATTCACCCCTCCACTTT. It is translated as CASSLDSNSPLHF.